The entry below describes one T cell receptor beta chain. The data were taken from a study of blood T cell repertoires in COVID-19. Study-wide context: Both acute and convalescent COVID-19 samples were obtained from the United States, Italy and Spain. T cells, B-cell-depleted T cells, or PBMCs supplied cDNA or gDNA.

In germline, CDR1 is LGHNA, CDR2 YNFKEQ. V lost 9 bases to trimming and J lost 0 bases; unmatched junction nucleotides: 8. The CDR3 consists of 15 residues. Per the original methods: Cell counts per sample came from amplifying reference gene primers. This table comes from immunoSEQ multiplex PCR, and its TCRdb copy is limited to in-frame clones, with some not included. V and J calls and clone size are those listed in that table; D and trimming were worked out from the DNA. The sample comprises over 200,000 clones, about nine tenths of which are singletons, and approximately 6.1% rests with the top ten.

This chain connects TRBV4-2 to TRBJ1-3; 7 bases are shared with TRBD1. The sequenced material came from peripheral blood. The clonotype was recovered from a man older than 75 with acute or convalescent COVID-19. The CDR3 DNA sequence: TGTGCCAGTAAGCCAGGGGACAGCTCTGGAAACACCATATATTTT. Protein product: CASKPGDSSGNTIYF.